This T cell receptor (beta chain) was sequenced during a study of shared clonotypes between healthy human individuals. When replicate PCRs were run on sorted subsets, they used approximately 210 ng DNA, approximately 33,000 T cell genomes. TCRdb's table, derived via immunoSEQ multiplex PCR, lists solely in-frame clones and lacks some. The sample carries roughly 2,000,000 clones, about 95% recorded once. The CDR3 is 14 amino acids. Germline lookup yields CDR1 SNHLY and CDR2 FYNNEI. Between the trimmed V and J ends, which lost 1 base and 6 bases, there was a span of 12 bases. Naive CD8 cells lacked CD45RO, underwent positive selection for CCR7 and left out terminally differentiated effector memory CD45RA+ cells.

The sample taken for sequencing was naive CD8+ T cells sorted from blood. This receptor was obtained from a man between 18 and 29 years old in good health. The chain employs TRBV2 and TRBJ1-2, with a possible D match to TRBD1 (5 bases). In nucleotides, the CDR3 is TGTGCCAGCAGTGAAGAAGGGGTTTTAGATGGCTACACCTTC. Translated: CASSEEGVLDGYTF.